This T cell receptor beta chain was identified during a study of shared clonotypes between healthy human individuals (TCRdb year 2020). Background for the entire study: The cohort comprised a couple of women and three men aged 18 to 49 years. Blood TCR repertoires of about 5 healthy adults were deeply sequenced to estimate repertoire size and the extent of clonotype sharing between individuals. For each donor, CD4 naive and CD4 memory were each run on three plates, CD8 naive on two plates, and CD8 memory on one plate. Per donor, leukapheresis produced somewhere between about 0.94 and 9.5 billion PBMCs. Libraries were prepared and TCR repertoires were sequenced by different laboratories using diverse techniques, in order to increase sequencing depth and limit assay-specific biases.

The germline V gene yields SGHTA for CDR1 and FQGTGA for CDR2. V sheds 2 bases and J sheds 0 bases, leaving 10 bases between their ends. The CDR3 numbers 16 residues from cysteine through phenylalanine. Kept here is only the CDR3 DNA, which spans 48 bases and is read in frame from base 1. With respect to this clone: The antigen it binds to is not known. No qualities accompany the bases; no much larger clone lies one base away.

Study-level results and caveats: Sampling was restricted to blood, and TCR repertoires in tissues likely differ from the TCR repertoires found in blood. Naive subsets generally had larger estimated clonotype richness than memory subsets. Pairwise subsampling led to the expectation that sequencing depth would affect the degree of clonotype sharing among donors. The small number of donors limited the genetic and exposure-history diversity represented. About 4.5% of naive CD4, 3.5% of naive CD8, roughly 2.4% of memory CD4, and about 0.4% of memory CD8 clonotypes were shared across several donors. Compared with non-shared clonotypes, the clonotypes found in all four sorted-subset donors had higher generation probabilities. Incomplete sequencing was indicated by rarefaction of sorted-subset datasets, despite the large sequencing depth.

TCR CDR3 regions were amplified from genomic DNA by multiplex PCR using the deep immunoSEQ assay. Genomic DNA extracted from each cell subset was distributed evenly over all wells of several immunoSEQ 96-well plates, and each plate served as one replicate. For sorted subsets, about 200 ng genomic DNA, equal to 30,000 or so T cell genomes, was loaded into each replicate PCR. Purified libraries were measured with a Qubit 3.0 fluorometer, size-checked on a Bioanalyzer 2100, and measured again with the KAPA Library Quantification kit. Every immunoSEQ 96-well plate was sequenced on a dedicated single-read 150-cycle Illumina NextSeq 550 flow cell. Per the original workflow: Because the immunoSEQ output held only junctional sequences and lacked quality scores, the filtering could not match the filtering applied to full-length reads. Sequences were annotated with PyIR, a Python wrapper for IgBLAST v1.9, and V/J genes and CDR3 were assigned using IMGT germline references. Reads with weak V/J assignments (E-value above 1e-6), missing CDR3, stop codons, out-of-frame junctions, or ambiguous translated residues were removed. V3J clonotypes were defined as sequences sharing an identical inferred V gene, J gene, and CDR3 amino acid sequence. Percentage overlap between repertoires was calculated by dividing the number of shared unique clonotypes by the size of the smaller repertoire. Repertoire richness was assessed with RTK rarefaction, the Chao1 estimator, and Recon v2.1 estimates of unobserved clonotypes. For all TCRbeta clonotypes obtained by the gDNA method from a handful of donors, generation probabilities were computed with OLGA. Not all clones reach the TCRdb copy of this immuneACCESS table, which keeps in-frame sequences only. Checked studies attribute under half of the gap to unresolved V genes and leave the rest unexplained. D and trimming come from the DNA, and the V and J calls and clone size come from that table. A total of about 2.5 million clones appear in this sample, under 95% of them only once. Jointly, the top ten make up about 0.36% of the sample.

Healthy HIV-negative adults with no recently reported acute infections or vaccinations were included as donors. Every donor was a Caucasian adult residing in Nashville, Tennessee, USA. Magnetic negative selection was used to enrich CD4+ T cells, after which naive cells were positively selected on CD45RA and the negative fraction became the memory subset. Blood was obtained by leukapheresis, after which PBMCs were separated by Ficoll-Histopaque density gradient centrifugation and cryopreserved in liquid nitrogen vapor phase. Purity and quantity of every magnetically sorted T cell population were checked by analytical flow cytometry. From each sorted fraction, genomic DNA was isolated and quantified by UV absorbance on a Nanodrop 2000c.

Material: naive CD4+ T cells from PBMCs. The intended sense of this specimen's cell subset or site label: CD45RA+ positively selected. This clonotype was obtained from a man between 18 and 29 years old in good health. Some clones in this sample may be carry-over from other donors' samples. The rearranged segments are TRBV7-3 and TRBJ2-2, with the D gene call left open. This receptor has the CDR3 CASSLGPRANTGELFF. The DNA sequence reads TGTGCCAGCAGCTTAGGACCCCGCGCGAACACCGGGGAGCTGTTTTTT.